The 29 T cell receptor beta chains reported below all come from one sample, sequenced in a study of OX40 agonist ivuxolimab in advanced cancers. Sequenced by immunoSEQ multiplex PCR; TCRdb stores in-frame clones only, minus some. The sample carries around 69,000 clones, approximately 86% recorded once. Sequenced here: CD4+ or CD8+ T cells sorted from blood, sampled in a trial of the OX40 agonist ivuxolimab. The receptors were sampled from an adult with an advanced solid tumor such as melanoma, head and neck, liver or kidney cancer.

The chain carries TRBV19 and TRBJ1-5; 12 positions match TRBD1. From germline, CDR1 is LNHDA and CDR2 SQIVND (reference sequence). Trimming removed 6 bases from V and 0 bases from J; junction bases left unmatched: 12. The CDR3 runs 19 residues. The CDR3 DNA follows: TGTGCCAGTAGCCGTACCGGGACAGGGGGCTCATATAGCAATCAGCCCCAGCATTTT. Protein product: CASSRTGTGGSYSNQPQHF.

This clone has only a few counts. V usage is TRBV6-5 and J usage is TRBJ1-6, with D maybe TRBD1 (6 bases). CDR1 MNHEY and CDR2 SVGAGI come from the germline V gene. This CDR3 spans 16 amino acids. The V end lost 0 bases, the J end lost 7 bases, and 13 bases lay between the germline ends. This CDR3 is CASSYSAGAGNSPLHF. CDR3 in DNA: TGTGCCAGCAGTTACTCAGCAGGGGCGGGGAATTCACCCCTCCACTTT.

The chain links TRBV29-1 to TRBJ2-2; D gene uncertain. CDR1 and CDR2 (germline): SQVTM, ANQGSEA. There are 14 residues in the CDR3. V was clipped by 4 bases and J by 2 bases, with 11 bases between them. DNA of the CDR3: TGCAGCGTTGTAGTCCAAGTTAACACCGGGGAGCTGTTTTTT. It is translated as CSVVVQVNTGELFF.

The chain is built from TRBV28 and TRBJ1-4; 8 bases match TRBD1. Trimming took 7 bases from V and 7 from J; bases not matched to a gene: 11. Germline-derived CDR1 and CDR2 are MDHEN and SYDVKM. The CDR3 is made up of 15 amino acids. CDR3 DNA sequence: TGTGCCAGCACCCTTGCCGGGACAGGAGGTGAAAAACTGTTTTTT. As protein: CASTLAGTGGEKLFF.

The chain couples TRBV7-9 to TRBJ1-4; TRBD1 might be the D (5 bases). Trimming stripped 5 bases from V and 1 base from J, with 17 bases between. Germline values: CDR1 SEHNR, CDR2 FQNEAQ (reference sequence). The CDR3 covers 17 residues. CDR3 DNA sequence: TGTGCCAGCAGCGCCCAGGGTGGATTTGGAACTAATGAAAAACTGTTTTTT. This codes for CASSAQGGFGTNEKLFF.

This chain joins TRBV9 and TRBJ1-2; 7 bases line up with TRBD1. The CDR3 is 12 residues long. The V gene end was trimmed by 1 base and the J gene end by 8 bases; junction bases not matched to a gene: 2. Germline V gene data show CDR1 as SGDLS and CDR2 as YYNGEE. The CDR3 DNA reads TGTGCCAGCAGCGTATCAGGGGGAGGCTACACCTTC. As protein: CASSVSGGGYTF.

The chain joins TRBV6-5 to TRBJ1-5; 8 nucleotides agree with TRBD1. The V segment lost 5 bases and the J segment 3 bases; nucleotides outside the gene matches: 6. The CDR3 is made up of 15 amino acids. Germline lookup yields CDR1 MNHEY and CDR2 SVGAGI. CDR3 bases: TGTGCCAGCAGTACCGGACAGGGCAACAATCAGCCCCAGCATTTT. Translating it yields CASSTGQGNNQPQHF.

In its sample, this clone was seen a few times. V and J are TRBV7-2 and TRBJ1-5; possibly TRBD1 for D (5 bases). This CDR3 spans 13 amino acids. The germline CDR1 and CDR2 sequences are SGHTA and FQGNSA. V was shortened by 4 bases and J by 6 bases, with 10 bases between the two germline ends. The CDR3 region is CASSSGTFQPQHF. The CDR3 DNA reads as TGTGCCAGCAGCTCCGGGACGTTTCAGCCCCAGCATTTT. Drawing the rest from reference TRBV7-2 and TRBJ1-5, the complete variable domain is GAGVSQSPSNKVTEKGKDVELRCDPISGHTALYWYRQSLGQGLEFLIYFQGNSAPDKSGLPSDRFSAERTGGSVSTLTIQRTQQEDSAVYLCASSSGTFQPQHFGDGTRLSIL.

V gene TRBV27 combines with J gene TRBJ1-6; D is uncertain. Germline V gene data show CDR1 as MNHEY and CDR2 as SMNVEV (reference sequence). Trimming removed 8 bases from V and 2 bases from J, with 10 bases in between. The CDR3 has 14 residues. This CDR3 reads CASRWVTYNSPLHF. CDR3 nucleotides: TGTGCCAGCCGGTGGGTCACCTATAATTCACCCCTCCACTTT.

The rearrangement joins TRBV19 to TRBJ1-1; 8 nucleotides agree with TRBD1. Germline-derived CDR1 and CDR2 are LNHDA and SQIVND (reference sequence). With V trimmed by 5 bases and J by 7 bases, 3 bases remained unmatched. This CDR3 is 12 amino acids long. CDR3 residues: CASSPGQGEAFF. CDR3 nucleotides: TGTGCCAGTAGTCCCGGACAGGGTGAAGCTTTCTTT.

The V and J genes are TRBV28 and TRBJ1-1; D uncertain. This CDR3 is 13 amino acids long. V was clipped by 3 bases and J by 4 bases, with 9 bases between them. Germline loops: CDR1 MDHEN, CDR2 SYDVKM. The CDR3 bases are TGTGCCAGCAGTTTTACAGCCTTCACTGAAGCTTTCTTT. Amino acid sequence: CASSFTAFTEAFF. Looking up the rest from reference TRBV28 and TRBJ1-1 gives the full variable domain: DVKVTQSSRYLVKRTGEKVFLECVQDMDHENMFWYRQDPGLGLRLIYFSYDVKMKEKGDIPEGYSVSREKKERFSLILESASTNQTSMYLCASSFTAFTEAFFGQGTRLTVV.

The chain joins TRBV6-1 to TRBJ1-5; D is undetermined. Germline loops: CDR1 MNHNS, CDR2 SASEGT. The V end lost 2 bases, the J end lost 0 bases, and 8 bases lay between the germline ends. The CDR3 is 15 amino acids. In DNA, the CDR3 is TGTGCCAGCAGTGAAAACATTTATAGCAATCAGCCCCAGCATTTT. As protein: CASSENIYSNQPQHF.

The rearrangement uses TRBV11-2 and TRBJ2-1; 7 positions agree with TRBD2. There are 15 residues in the CDR3. Trimming cost V 2 bases and J 2 bases; bases outside gene matches: 3. From germline, CDR1 is SGHAT and CDR2 FQNNGV. The CDR3 here is CASSLLRGAYNEQFF. The CDR3 coding sequence is TGTGCCAGCAGCTTATTACGGGGGGCCTACAATGAGCAGTTCTTC.

V gene TRBV5-8 combines with J gene TRBJ2-7, with D perhaps TRBD1 (5 bases). This CDR3 has 12 residues. The germline CDR1 and CDR2 sequences are SGHTS and YDEGEE. The ends were cut back, 1 base at V and 6 bases at J, with 8 bases in the middle. CDR3 DNA sequence: TGTGCCAGCAGCTTGAGCAGGGTCGAGCAGTACGTC. Translation: CASSLSRVEQYV.

CDR3: CASSRNRDRDYNEQFF. Written as DNA, the CDR3 is TGTGCCAGTAGCAGGAACCGGGACAGGGACTACAATGAGCAGTTCTTC. This chain links TRBV19 with TRBJ2-1; 9 bases are a match to TRBD1. The CDR3 is made up of 16 amino acids. The J segment lost 3 bases and the V segment lost 6 bases, leaving 9 bases of the junction unmatched. CDR1 and CDR2 from the germline V gene are LNHDA and SQIVND (reference sequence).

J is TRBJ1-1 and V is TRBV7-2, with unresolved D. The V and J ends lost 2 bases and 3 bases respectively, with 7 bases between them. From germline, CDR1 is SGHTA and CDR2 FQGNSA. The CDR3 runs to 13 residues. CDR3 nucleotide sequence: TGTGCCAGCAGCTTAATTGAGGACACTGAAGCTTTCTTT. It codes for CASSLIEDTEAFF.

V usage is TRBV7-2 and J usage is TRBJ1-6, with 10 bases fitting TRBD1. This CDR3 region has 14 residues. J gave up 10 bases and V 6 bases, and 6 bases lay outside the gene matches. The germline CDR1 and CDR2 sequences are SGHTA and FQGNSA. CDR3 residues: CASRRDRGWSPLHF. The CDR3, as DNA: TGTGCCAGCAGACGGGACAGGGGATGGTCACCCCTCCACTTT. Drawing the rest from reference TRBV7-2 and TRBJ1-6, the complete variable domain is GAGVSQSPSNKVTEKGKDVELRCDPISGHTALYWYRQSLGQGLEFLIYFQGNSAPDKSGLPSDRFSAERTGGSVSTLTIQRTQQEDSAVYLCASRRDRGWSPLHFGNGTRLTVT.

Written as DNA, the CDR3 is TGTGCCAGCAGTTACTTCGGGAACCAAGAGACCCAGTACTTC. This sequence encodes CASSYFGNQETQYF. The chain combines TRBV6-5 with TRBJ2-5; D might be TRBD2 (5 bases). The germline V gene encodes CDR1 MNHEY and CDR2 SVGAGI. This CDR3 spans 14 amino acids. V shed 1 base and J shed 0 bases, with 6 bases lying between them.

This chain joins TRBV5-1 and TRBJ2-1; D unresolved. The ends were cut back, 4 bases at V and 2 bases at J, with 1 base in the middle. Germline loops: CDR1 SGHRS, CDR2 YFSETQ. CDR3 length equals 11 residues. The CDR3 region is CASSAYNEQFF. CDR3 DNA: TGCGCCAGCAGCGCCTACAATGAGCAGTTCTTC.

The CDR3 DNA follows: TGTGCCAGCAGAATACCAACAGGGGGCGCGGAGACCCAGTACTTC. This sequence encodes CASRIPTGGAETQYF. The J gene is TRBJ2-5, the V gene TRBV28, with TRBD1 matching over 9 bases. Trimming removed 6 bases from V and 5 bases from J; junction bases left unmatched: 10. Germline CDR1 MDHEN, CDR2 SYDVKM. The CDR3 contains 15 residues. The full variable domain, in which reference TRBV28 and TRBJ2-5 provide the parts outside the CDR3, is DVKVTQSSRYLVKRTGEKVFLECVQDMDHENMFWYRQDPGLGLRLIYFSYDVKMKEKGDIPEGYSVSREKKERFSLILESASTNQTSMYLCASRIPTGGAETQYFGPGTRLLVL.

The chain carries TRBV10-3 and TRBJ1-4; no clear D. The CDR3 consists of 14 residues. Germline CDR1 and CDR2: ENHRY and SYGVKD. The germline V and J ends were trimmed by 0 bases and 4 bases, with 6 bases remaining between them. CDR3 coding DNA: TGTGCCATCAGTGAGTCGGTTGTTAATGAAAAACTGTTTTTT. Its translation is CAISESVVNEKLFF.

The chain couples TRBV6-1 to TRBJ2-3; 9 positions match TRBD1. This CDR3 region has 13 residues. With 7 bases clipped from V and 4 bases from J, the junction kept 3 bases outside the gene matches. Germline CDR1 reads MNHNS; CDR2 reads SASEGT. Written as DNA, the CDR3 is TGTGCCAGCATCAGACAGGGGGCAGATACGCAGTATTTT. As protein: CASIRQGADTQYF.

The chain employs TRBV7-8 and TRBJ2-7; the match to TRBD1 covers 10 bases. Germline V lookup: CDR1 SGHVS, CDR2 FQNEAQ. V dropped 5 bases and J dropped 5; count of bases not matched to a gene: 15. The CDR3 loop spans 17 amino acids. The CDR3 is CASSSTTGTGAPNEQYV. As DNA, the CDR3 is TGTGCCAGCAGCAGCACCACCGGGACAGGGGCCCCCAACGAGCAGTACGTC.

This chain connects TRBV6-1 to TRBJ1-4; 8 positions match TRBD1. CDR1 and CDR2 from the germline V gene are MNHNS and SASEGT. V was clipped by 2 bases and J by 5 bases; unmatched bases: 7. CDR3 size: 16 residues. The CDR3 sequence is CASSENPTGVNEKLFF. The CDR3 DNA follows: TGTGCCAGCAGTGAAAACCCGACAGGGGTAAATGAAAAACTGTTTTTT.

The V call is TRBV5-1, the J call TRBJ1-1; possible D gene TRBD1, 6 bases. CDR3 size: 13 residues. Germline V gene sequence: CDR1 SGHRS, CDR2 YFSETQ. V was trimmed by 4 bases and J by 5 bases, leaving 12 bases between them. This CDR3 reads CASSKAQGTEAFF. CDR3 DNA: TGCGCCAGCAGCAAAGCACAGGGTACTGAAGCTTTCTTT. The variable domain in full, with the rest retrieved from reference TRBV5-1 and TRBJ1-1, is KAGVTQTPRYLIKTRGQQVTLSCSPISGHRSVSWYQQTPGQGLQFLFEYFSETQRNKGNFPGRFSGRQFSNSRSEMNVSTLELGDSALYLCASSKAQGTEAFFGQGTRLTVV.

The rearrangement joins TRBV11-2 to TRBJ2-7; 7 bases map to TRBD1. CDR1 and CDR2 from the germline V gene are SGHAT and FQNNGV. CDR3 size: 14 residues. V lost 2 bases and J lost 5; bases outside the gene matches: 6. CDR3 in amino acids: CASSLSTGNHEQYV. In nucleotides, the CDR3 is TGTGCCAGCAGCTTATCGACAGGGAACCACGAGCAGTACGTC.

V is TRBV6-6 and J is TRBJ2-7; perhaps TRBD1 as D (6 bases). V was clipped by 6 bases and J by 4 bases, with 16 bases between them. CDR1 MNHNY and CDR2 SVGAGI come from the germline V gene (reference sequence). The CDR3 loop spans 14 amino acids. The chain's CDR3 is CASSPRDTSYEQYV. CDR3 coding DNA: TGTGCCAGCAGCCCCCGGGACACTTCATACGAGCAGTACGTC.

V gene TRBV7-9 combines with J gene TRBJ2-2, with D possibly TRBD1 on 6 matching bases. The CDR3 runs 16 residues. Germline values: CDR1 SEHNR, CDR2 FQNEAQ (reference sequence). Trimming shortened V by 0 bases and J by 4 bases, and 12 bases separated the two germline ends. Here the CDR3 DNA reads TGTGCCAGCAGCTTAGCTGGGGGCGCTGGCACCGGGGAGCTGTTTTTT. Residues: CASSLAGGAGTGELFF.

The chain employs TRBV21-1 and TRBJ1-5. TRBV21-1 is marked as a pseudogene. The CDR3 loop spans 19 amino acids. CDR3 amino acids: CASSKVAVVVNYSNQPQHF. The CDR3 DNA reads as TGTGCCAGCAGCAAAGTTGCGGTGGTGGTCAACTATAGCAATCAGCCCCAGCATTTT.